This T cell receptor beta chain originates from a study of neurological immune-mediated disorders (dated by TCRdb to between 2019 and 2020). About the full investigation: Among the 34 multiple sclerosis patients, relapsing-remitting MS accounted for 31 and secondary progressive MS accounted for 3. The cohort was made up of about 65 subjects, consisting of roughly 15 HAM/TSP patients, 35 or so multiple sclerosis patients and some 20 healthy controls. Longitudinal samples, technical triplicates and paired sorted CD4+ and CD8+ T-cell subsets, alongside PBMC samples, were included among the 106 TCR-beta libraries. The study compared peripheral blood TCR-beta repertoires of HTLV-I-associated myelopathy (HAM/TSP) patients, multiple sclerosis patients and healthy controls using UMI-based sequencing.

This clonotype was seen at least ten times. Its antigen specificity is not known. No much larger clone is present one base from it, and per-base qualities are unavailable. For unsorted PBMC libraries, 2 million PBMCs were used after storage in RNAlater at -80 degrees C until RNA extraction. The multiple sclerosis patients were enrolled in a US clinical protocol that evaluated disease progression with magnetic resonance imaging. Peripheral blood underwent Ficoll-Hypaque density gradient centrifugation to isolate PBMCs, which were then cryopreserved in liquid nitrogen. To synthesize cDNA, template-switch 5'RACE was performed with a primer carrying a 10-nucleotide random unique molecular identifier so that each TCR transcript was tagged. Every sequencing run covered 15-18 subjects and yielded more than 160 million TCR-beta sequences. The RNeasy kit was used for extraction of total RNA. The KAPA Real-time Library Amplification kit was used to amplify TCR-beta VDJ regions with primers for the TCR constant region and the 5'RACE anchor. A first PCR added sample indexes and Illumina adaptors, after which a second PCR increased the library yield. The roughly 650 bp TCR product was size-selected on a 2% E-gel SizeSelection system after Ampure bead purification. Before pooling, libraries had their quality checked on a Bioanalyzer, their concentration measured with Qubit, and their quantity determined with the Kapa Library Quantification kit. An Illumina HiSeq 2500 sequenced the libraries paired-end 2 x 150 bp. To increase sequence diversity, roughly 24-31% phiX was spiked into each library pool. The paper's processing steps were these. Quality-filtered reads were processed with the UMI-based MiGEC pipeline, and over 75% of raw TCR sequences were removed by the MiGEC pipeline during error correction. IMGT germline references were used for aligning VDJ genes, and each clonotype was defined as a unique CDR3 amino acid sequence together with its V-J genes. VDJtools evaluated clonal expansion, Shannon diversity and CDR3 relatedness (CalcPairwiseDistances, ClusterSamples); CLCbio workbench built phylogenetic trees. Expanded clones were defined as having at least 8 unique UMIs, based on coefficient-of-variation modelling across technical triplicates. The public sequencing data were trimmed at Q25 with fastp and processed into clonotypes with MiXCR by TCRdb, which kept only in-frame beta chains. Rows with a matching CDR3 protein are joined into one entry that keeps the most common DNA and genes. TCRdb, rather than the study authors, made the V and J calls. The table for this sample lists 66,000 or so distinct CDR3 sequences; 3.4% of them were counted only once. The ten largest clones capture around 3.8% of the sample.

Paper-wide results and their limitations: In phylogenetic analysis, the repertoires of 18 of 34 MS patients grouped into a cluster of related CDR3 sequences, which suggests a possible signature at the repertoire level. No identical CDR3 amino acid sequences were found to be shared among expanded clones across subjects, suggesting that TCR-beta repertoires were private in all groups. TCR clonal expansion was highest in HAM/TSP patients and lowest in MS patients, with MS patients falling below even healthy controls. No clinical or MRI features were associated with the MS cluster, and the authors said that larger cohorts are needed.

The sequence was obtained from a man aged 35 to 55 with multiple sclerosis. Specimen: PBMCs.

The DNA is TGTGCCAGCAGCTGGAATCCCAGGGGCCAAGAGACCCAGTACTTC. It is translated as CASSWNPRGQETQYF. The chain is assembled from TRBV5-5 and TRBJ2-5; a weak D assignment points to TRBD1 (6 bases agree). The CDR3 holds 15 amino acids from the cysteine to the phenylalanine. The entry retains the CDR3 DNA only, 45 bases that are in frame from base 1. For CDR1 and CDR2, the germline V gene (reference sequence) lists SGHKS and YYEKEE. V loses 3 bases, J loses 1 base, and the germline ends lie 13 bases apart.